This T cell receptor (beta chain) was captured in a study of cytomegalovirus exposure and HLA in healthy donors. Study findings and constraints: In vitro work confirmed that a few CMV-associated chains recognize CMV antigens. Altogether, 164 TCR beta chains were recorded as cytomegalovirus-associated. A later analysis by the authors found several of the most significant clusters apparently linked to common viral pathogens.

A multiplex PCR was run with 60 Vbeta primers and 13 Jbeta primers. Method: immunoSEQ multiplex PCR; TCRdb's copy keeps in-frame clones and lacks some. The sample comprises about 220,000 clones, over 65% of which are singletons, and over 0.55% rests with the top ten. Donors counted as nominally healthy when sampled, yet unrecorded immune exposures were likely. This clone occurred a few times. As yet, its antigen is unknown. The CDR3 has 12 residues. The germline V gene encodes CDR1 MNHEY and CDR2 SMNVEV (reference sequence). Trimming shortened V by 6 bases and J by 4 bases, and 10 bases separated the two germline ends.

This clonotype originated in a man aged 18 to 29 in good health and CMV-seronegative. Sequences were obtained from PBMCs. The V and J genes are TRBV27 and TRBJ2-7; D remains ambiguous. The CDR3 protein is CASRSGLYEQYF. The CDR3 coding sequence is TGTGCCAGCAGGTCCGGTTTATACGAGCAGTACTTC.